Each of the 32 T cell receptor beta chains below was sequenced from the same sample in a study of blood T cell repertoires in COVID-19. Assay: immunoSEQ multiplex PCR; the TCRdb copy retains only in-frame clones and omits some. The sample carries 150,000 to 200,000 clones, roughly four fifths recorded once. The source material was peripheral blood. Receptors were obtained from a human donor with acute or convalescent COVID-19. The donor label of this sample is uncertain.

This clone has only a few counts. This chain connects TRBV5-1 to TRBJ1-1; TRBD1 agrees at 8 bases. This CDR3 region has 17 residues. Germline V gene sequence: CDR1 SGHRS, CDR2 YFSETQ. The J segment lost 0 bases and the V segment lost 2 bases, leaving 9 bases of the junction unmatched. This CDR3 reads CASSFSRDRTMNTEAFF. CDR3 sequence (DNA): TGCGCCAGCAGCTTTTCCCGGGACAGGACGATGAACACTGAAGCTTTCTTT.

This clone was seen a single time. The chain joins TRBV10-3 to TRBJ2-3, with TRBD2 identical over 7 bases. V dropped 2 bases and J dropped 4; count of bases not matched to a gene: 9. The CDR3 is 16 amino acids. CDR1 ENHRY and CDR2 SYGVKD come from the germline V gene. CDR3 residues: CAISERGGEWPDTQYF. The CDR3 bases are TGTGCCATCAGTGAGCGCGGGGGTGAATGGCCAGATACGCAGTATTTT.

This rearrangement joins TRBV18 to TRBJ2-7; 10 bases align to TRBD1. CDR3 length: 14 residues. The germline gives CDR1 KGHSH, CDR2 LQKENI. Trimming cost V 5 bases and J 2 bases; bases outside gene matches: 3. In nucleotides, the CDR3 is TGTGCCAGCTCAGAAGGACAGGGGGCCTACGAGCAGTACTTC. Translation gives CASSEGQGAYEQYF.

This chain joins TRBV27 and TRBJ1-1; D possibly corresponds to TRBD1 (5 bases). Germline V gives CDR1 MNHEY, CDR2 SMNVEV (reference sequence). With 4 bases removed from V and 6 bases from J, the gap between germline ends came to 24 bases. The CDR3 is 17 residues long. CDR3 DNA: TGTGCCAGCAGTTCCCCAGGAGGGGCTAGGGGAGACTCTGAAGCTTTCTTT. Translating it yields CASSSPGGARGDSEAFF.

This chain joins TRBV7-8 and TRBJ2-2; D ambiguous. CDR1 SGHVS and CDR2 FQNEAQ come from the germline V gene. Trimming removed 5 bases from V and 5 bases from J, with 9 bases in between. The CDR3 is 13 residues long. The CDR3 DNA follows: TGTGCCAGCAGCCGGACGGAGACCGGGGAGCTGTTTTTT. Its protein is CASSRTETGELFF.

V gene TRBV3-1 (or the pseudogene TRBV3-2) combines with J gene TRBJ2-3; 7 nucleotides align to TRBD2. Germline V gene data show CDR1 as LGHDT and CDR2 as YNNKEL (reference sequence). Trimming took 0 bases from V and 0 from J; bases not matched to a gene: 6. The CDR3 has 17 residues. CDR3: CASSQDPASGSTDTQYF. In nucleotides, the CDR3 is TGTGCCAGCAGCCAAGATCCCGCTAGCGGTAGCACAGATACGCAGTATTTT.

This chain uses TRBV5-1 with TRBJ2-1; 12 bases line up with TRBD2. The V and J ends lost 4 bases and 9 bases, in that order; junction bases with no gene match: 23. This CDR3 has 20 residues. The germline CDR1 and CDR2 sequences are SGHRS and YFSETQ. The CDR3, as DNA: TGCGCCAGCAGCGTTGGGACAGGTTTTCTAGCGGGAGGGTTACGAAGTGAGCAGTTCTTC. This translates into CASSVGTGFLAGGLRSEQFF.

This clone was picked up one time. The chain joins TRBV28 to TRBJ1-4, with a tentative D call TRBD1 (6 bases). This CDR3 has 16 amino acids. CDR1 is MDHEN and CDR2 is SYDVKM in the germline V gene. With 4 bases removed from V and 7 bases from J, the gap between germline ends came to 19 bases. The CDR3 reads CASSSPSTGSGEKLFF. CDR3 DNA: TGTGCCAGCAGTTCCCCTTCTACAGGGTCGGGTGAAAAACTGTTTTTT. Full variable domain (missing parts from reference TRBV28 and TRBJ1-4): DVKVTQSSRYLVKRTGEKVFLECVQDMDHENMFWYRQDPGLGLRLIYFSYDVKMKEKGDIPEGYSVSREKKERFSLILESASTNQTSMYLCASSSPSTGSGEKLFFGSGTQLSVL.

Only one count was recorded for this clone. This chain connects TRBV28 to TRBJ1-2; 11 nucleotides line up with TRBD1. Germline CDR1 and CDR2: MDHEN and SYDVKM. The CDR3 is made up of 14 amino acids. Trimming cost V 4 bases and J 8 bases; bases outside gene matches: 6. The CDR3 spells CASSSGQGARGYTF. The CDR3 DNA sequence: TGTGCCAGCAGTTCCGGACAGGGGGCGCGCGGCTACACCTTC.

This chain links TRBV5-1 with TRBJ1-3; tentative D call: TRBD1 (5 bases). Trimming cost V 4 bases and J 5 bases, with 16 bases left between them. Germline CDR1 SGHRS, CDR2 YFSETQ. The CDR3 length is 15 residues. Here the CDR3 reads CASSPYSGGRNTIYF. As DNA, the CDR3 is TGCGCCAGCAGCCCTTATAGTGGGGGGAGAAACACCATATATTTT.

CDR3 nucleotide sequence: TGTGCCAGCAGCTTAGAGGGACAGCCTACCTACGAGCAGTACTTC. It encodes CASSLEGQPTYEQYF. The chain uses TRBV7-9 and TRBJ2-7; 7 nucleotides agree with TRBD1. The CDR3 runs to 15 residues. V lost 1 base to trimming and J lost 2 bases; unmatched junction nucleotides: 5. The germline CDR1 and CDR2 sequences are SEHNR and FQNEAQ (reference sequence).

The chain is built from TRBV28 and TRBJ2-7; 9 bases align to TRBD1. After removal of 4 bases from V and 1 base from J, the junction contained 5 bases not matched to a gene. Germline assignment: CDR1 MDHEN and CDR2 SYDVKM. CDR3 length equals 15 residues. Here the CDR3 reads CASSSRDRASYEQYF. CDR3 DNA sequence: TGTGCCAGCAGTTCCCGGGACAGGGCTTCCTACGAGCAGTACTTC.

The gene calls are TRBV19 and TRBJ1-2; unclear D gene. V lost 1 base and J lost 8, with 11 bases in between. Looked up from germline, CDR1 is LNHDA and CDR2 is SQIVND (reference sequence). The CDR3 contains 13 residues. CDR3 coding DNA: TGTGCCAGTAGTATAGGCGGGCAACGAGGCTACACCTTC. It translates to CASSIGGQRGYTF. Using reference TRBV19 and TRBJ1-2 for the parts outside the CDR3, the full variable domain is DGGITQSPKYLFRKEGQNVTLSCEQNLNHDAMYWYRQDPGQGLRLIYYSQIVNDFQKGDIAEGYSVSREKKESFPLTVTSAQKNPTAFYLCASSIGGQRGYTFGSGTRLTVV.

The chain is built from TRBV27 and TRBJ1-5; D uncertain. This CDR3 comprises 13 residues. V was shortened by 2 bases and J by 3 bases, with 5 bases between the two germline ends. From germline, CDR1 is MNHEY and CDR2 SMNVEV (reference sequence). The CDR3 nucleotides read TGTGCCAGCAGTTTACGGGTCAATCAGCCCCAGCATTTT. Its translation is CASSLRVNQPQHF.

The rearrangement uses TRBV6-5 and TRBJ2-3; 7 nucleotides line up with TRBD2. Germline V gene data show CDR1 as MNHEY and CDR2 as SVGAGI. This CDR3 comprises 15 residues. V trimming: 6 bases; J trimming: 2 bases; junction bases outside the gene matches: 8. The CDR3 here is CASSPGLHFTDTQYF. Here the CDR3 DNA reads TGTGCCAGCAGCCCGGGACTACACTTCACAGATACGCAGTATTTT.

CDR3 nucleotide sequence: TGTGCCAGCAGCGGACAGGGACAGTTAGCTCAGTACTTC. Its protein is CASSGQGQLAQYF. The chain has TRBV7-2 and TRBJ2-4, with 8 bases fitting TRBD1. V gave up 5 bases and J gave up 12 bases; unmatched junction bases: 9. The CDR3 is 13 amino acids. The germline V gene has CDR1 SGHTA and CDR2 FQGNSA.

The chain links TRBV7-3 to TRBJ2-1; D might be TRBD2 (6 bases). The germline V and J ends were trimmed by 5 bases and 6 bases, with 20 bases remaining between them. The CDR3 runs to 16 residues. Germline CDR1 reads SGHTA; CDR2 reads FQGTGA. The DNA for the CDR3 is TGTGCCAGCAGCCCGGCGGGCGGGGTGAGGGGCAATGAGCAGTTCTTC. It codes for CASSPAGGVRGNEQFF.

This clone has only one observation. The chain combines TRBV19 with TRBJ1-5; 7 positions agree with TRBD1. Germline values: CDR1 LNHDA, CDR2 SQIVND (reference sequence). The J segment lost 0 bases and the V segment lost 6 bases, leaving 5 bases of the junction unmatched. The CDR3 has 15 residues. The chain's CDR3 is CASRVGQDSNQPQHF. In DNA form, the CDR3 reads TGTGCCAGTAGAGTAGGACAGGATAGCAATCAGCCCCAGCATTTT.

This rearrangement joins TRBV3-1 (or the pseudogene TRBV3-2) to TRBJ2-7; possibly TRBD2 for D (5 bases). This CDR3 is 15 amino acids long. V dropped 0 bases and J dropped 0 bases, with 9 bases sitting between them. The V gene's germline CDR1 is LGHDT and CDR2 YNNKEL (reference sequence). The CDR3 DNA is TGTGCCAGCAGCCAAGACATGCGGGTCTCCTACGAGCAGTACTTC. Translation gives CASSQDMRVSYEQYF.

The V call is TRBV2, the J call TRBJ2-3, with D possibly TRBD1 on 6 matching bases. The germline V gene has CDR1 SNHLY and CDR2 FYNNEI. There are 14 residues in the CDR3. The germline V and J ends were trimmed by 7 bases and 3 bases, with 14 bases remaining between them. The CDR3 DNA follows: TGTGCCAGCACCTTGACAGGTACAACAGATACGCAGTATTTT. Its protein product is CASTLTGTTDTQYF.

The J gene is TRBJ2-7, the V gene TRBV3-1 (or the pseudogene TRBV3-2); D may be TRBD2 (5 bases). V was shortened by 8 bases and J by 7 bases, with 15 bases between the two germline ends. In germline, CDR1 is LGHDT, CDR2 YNNKEL (reference sequence). CDR3 length: 12 amino acids. DNA of the CDR3: TGTGCCAGCGGACGGAGTTCGGGAGAGCAGTACTTC. This gives the protein CASGRSSGEQYF.

The chain couples TRBV21-1 to TRBJ1-2; TRBD1 is taken as the D call from the table, unchecked against the DNA. TRBV21-1 is a known pseudogene. The CDR3 has 10 residues. CDR3: CASQGYGYTF. CDR3 coding DNA: TGTGCCAGTCAGGGGTATGGCTACACCTTC.

The chain couples TRBV3-1 (or the pseudogene TRBV3-2) to TRBJ2-5, with D tentatively TRBD1 (6 bases). CDR1 is LGHDT and CDR2 is YNNKEL in the germline V gene (reference sequence). With 6 bases removed from V and 5 bases from J, the gap between germline ends came to 10 bases. The CDR3 sequence is 12 residues long. The CDR3 DNA reads as TGTGCCAGCAGAACAGGGTCGGAGACCCAGTACTTC. Translating gives CASRTGSETQYF.

V and J are TRBV30 and TRBJ2-2, with no clear D. Germline CDR1 reads GTSNPN; CDR2 reads SVGIG (reference sequence). This CDR3 is 11 amino acids long. Trimming removed 1 base at V and 7 bases at J, with 4 bases between. CDR3 in DNA: TGTGCCTGGAGTGCGGTCGGGGAGCTGTTTTTT. Its translation: CAWSAVGELFF.

The V call is TRBV6-6, the J call TRBJ1-1; 9 bases agree with TRBD1. The CDR3 has 12 residues. V was clipped by 6 bases and J by 8 bases; unmatched bases: 4. The germline CDR1 and CDR2 sequences are MNHNY and SVGAGI (reference sequence). The CDR3 nucleotides are TGTGCCAGCAGCACAGGGGGCGAGGAAGCTTTCTTT. Its protein is CASSTGGEEAFF.

The chain couples TRBV6-5 to TRBJ2-2, with 8 bases fitting TRBD2. Germline CDR1 reads MNHEY; CDR2 reads SVGAGI. CDR3 length equals 14 residues. Germline trimming cut 8 bases from V and 2 bases from J; bases unmatched to any gene: 4. CDR3 sequence (DNA): TGTGCCAGCCAGCGGGGGACTAACACCGGGGAGCTGTTTTTT. It codes for CASQRGTNTGELFF.

The rearrangement uses TRBV9 and TRBJ1-2, with 8 bases lining up with TRBD1. V lost 4 bases and J lost 4; bases outside the gene matches: 9. Per the germline V gene, CDR1 is SGDLS and CDR2 is YYNGEE. The CDR3 extends over 15 amino acids. Here the CDR3 reads CASSPLGTGGYGYTF. In DNA, the CDR3 is TGTGCCAGCAGCCCTCTTGGGACAGGTGGCTATGGCTACACCTTC.

The CDR3 region has the DNA TGTGCCAGCAGCTTAGTCGGCCTAGGGGGTTATGAAAAACTGTTTTTT. Its protein is CASSLVGLGGYEKLFF. The rearrangement joins TRBV7-9 to TRBJ1-4, with TRBD1 as a possible D gene (6 bases). There are 16 residues in the CDR3. Germline V gene sequence: CDR1 SEHNR, CDR2 FQNEAQ (reference sequence). Trimming removed 1 base from V and 6 bases from J, with 15 bases in between.

The V call is TRBV29-1, the J call TRBJ2-3; TRBD2 matches at 8 bases. Unmatched junction bases numbered 7, after V lost 7 bases and J lost 1 base. The germline CDR1 and CDR2 sequences are SQVTM and ANQGSEA. This CDR3 has 14 residues. The CDR3 DNA reads as TGCAGCGAGAACTCAGCGGGGGGCACAGATACGCAGTATTTT. Translated: CSENSAGGTDTQYF.

The chain joins TRBV7-2 to TRBJ2-3; 8 bases are shared with TRBD2. The CDR3 is 15 residues long. The germline V gene encodes CDR1 SGHTA and CDR2 FQGNSA. V was pared by 4 bases and J by 8 bases, with 11 bases of the junction left unmatched. The DNA for the CDR3 is TGTGCCAGCAGCTCCGGCACGGGCGGGGGGACTACGCAGTATTTT. It specifies CASSSGTGGGTTQYF.

V is TRBV5-1 and J is TRBJ2-5, with 11 nucleotides matching TRBD1. The J segment lost 4 bases and the V segment lost 2 bases, leaving 4 bases of the junction unmatched. The CDR3 length is 15 residues. CDR1 SGHRS and CDR2 YFSETQ come from the germline V gene. In DNA form, the CDR3 reads TGCGCCAGCAGCTTTGGGGGGACAGGGGGAGAGACCCAGTACTTC. This translates into CASSFGGTGGETQYF.

The chain links TRBV3-1 (or the pseudogene TRBV3-2) to TRBJ2-5; a possible D gene is TRBD1 (5 bases). Trimming stripped 1 base from V and 8 bases from J, with 8 bases between. Per germline, CDR1 LGHDT and CDR2 YNNKEL (reference sequence). The CDR3 contains 12 residues. The CDR3 loop reads CASSQGQLTQYF. DNA of the CDR3: TGTGCCAGCAGCCAAGGACAGCTTACCCAGTACTTC.